The clone carrying this T cell receptor (beta chain) was counted a few times. Its antigen is unknown. 60 Vbeta and 13 Jbeta primers were used in PCR. Sequencing used immunoSEQ multiplex PCR; TCRdb keeps in-frame clones, though not all of them. This sample yields about 140,000 clones, of which 60% to 80% are seen a single time; about 3% belongs to the top ten. This entry belongs to a study of cytomegalovirus exposure and HLA in healthy donors. Overall study findings and caveats: CMV serostatus was the only immune exposure information that was available.

Trimming left V 3 bases short and J 1 base short, with 6 bases between. Germline V lookup: CDR1 SQVTM, CDR2 ANQGSEA. The CDR3 totals 12 residues. The sample comprised PBMCs. The source is a man between 40 and 49 years old in good health and CMV-seronegative. This chain connects TRBV29-1 to TRBJ1-1, with no clear D. This chain's CDR3 is CSVDGTNTEAFF. CDR3 nucleotides: TGCAGCGTTGATGGCACGAACACTGAAGCTTTCTTT.